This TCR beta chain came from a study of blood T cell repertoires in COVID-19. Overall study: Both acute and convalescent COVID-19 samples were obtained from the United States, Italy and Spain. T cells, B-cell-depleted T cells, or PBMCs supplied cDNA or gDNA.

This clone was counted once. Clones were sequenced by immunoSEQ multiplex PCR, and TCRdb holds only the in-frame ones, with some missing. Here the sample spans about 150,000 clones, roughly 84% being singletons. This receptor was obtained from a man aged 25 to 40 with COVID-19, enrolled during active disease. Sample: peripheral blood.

The DNA for the CDR3 is TGCAGTGCTAGTTATGGTCGAGGTCCTGTATACGAGCAGTACTTC. Translation: CSASYGRGPVYEQYF. V gene TRBV20-1 combines with J gene TRBJ2-7, with no clear D. The V gene's germline CDR1 is DFQATT and CDR2 SNEGSKA (reference sequence). The CDR3 is 15 residues long. Trimming removed 3 bases from V and 4 bases from J, with 19 bases in between.